The entry below describes one T cell receptor (beta chain). This specimen belongs to a study of T cell responses to AZD1222 COVID-19 vaccine. V shed 6 bases and J 9 bases; nucleotides not matched to a gene: 17. Per the germline V gene, CDR1 is LNHDA and CDR2 is SQIVND (reference sequence). CDR3 size: 16 residues. Sequencing used immunoSEQ multiplex PCR; TCRdb keeps in-frame clones, though not all of them. This table has around 160,000 clones, more than 70% appearing once. The V and J genes are TRBV19 and TRBJ2-1, with 7 bases matching TRBD1. The sequence derives from an adult in good health. The source was peripheral blood, collected on day 0 of AZD1222 vaccination. The DNA for the CDR3 is TGTGCCAGTAGACATTTTCTTCGGGACAGATCGAGTGAGCAGTTCTTC. Protein product: CASRHFLRDRSSEQFF.